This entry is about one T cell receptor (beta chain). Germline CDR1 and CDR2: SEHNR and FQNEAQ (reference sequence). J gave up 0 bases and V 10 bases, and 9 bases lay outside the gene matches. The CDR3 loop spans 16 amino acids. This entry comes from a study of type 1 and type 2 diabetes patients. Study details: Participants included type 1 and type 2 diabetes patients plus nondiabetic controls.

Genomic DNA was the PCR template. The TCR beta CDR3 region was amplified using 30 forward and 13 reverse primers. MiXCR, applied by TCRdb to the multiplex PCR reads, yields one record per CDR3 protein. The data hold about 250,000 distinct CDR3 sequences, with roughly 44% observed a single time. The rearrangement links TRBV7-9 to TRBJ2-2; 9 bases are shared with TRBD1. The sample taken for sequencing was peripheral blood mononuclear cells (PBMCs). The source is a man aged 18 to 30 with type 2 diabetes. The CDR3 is CATSRGQGANTGELFF. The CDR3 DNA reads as TGTGCCACTTCACGGGGACAGGGCGCGAACACCGGGGAGCTGTTTTTT.